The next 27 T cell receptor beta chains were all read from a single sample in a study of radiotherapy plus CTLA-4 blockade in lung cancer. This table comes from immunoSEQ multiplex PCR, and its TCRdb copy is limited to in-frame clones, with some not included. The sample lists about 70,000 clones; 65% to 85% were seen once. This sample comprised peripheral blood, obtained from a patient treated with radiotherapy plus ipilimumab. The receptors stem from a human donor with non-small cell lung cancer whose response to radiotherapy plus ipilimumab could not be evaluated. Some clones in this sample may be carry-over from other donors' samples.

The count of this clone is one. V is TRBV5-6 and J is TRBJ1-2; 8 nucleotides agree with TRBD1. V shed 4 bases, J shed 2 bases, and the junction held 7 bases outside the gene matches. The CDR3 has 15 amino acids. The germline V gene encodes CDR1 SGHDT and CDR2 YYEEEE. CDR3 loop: CASSRPGGPNYGYTF. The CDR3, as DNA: TGTGCCAGCAGCCGCCCAGGGGGCCCAAACTATGGCTACACCTTC.

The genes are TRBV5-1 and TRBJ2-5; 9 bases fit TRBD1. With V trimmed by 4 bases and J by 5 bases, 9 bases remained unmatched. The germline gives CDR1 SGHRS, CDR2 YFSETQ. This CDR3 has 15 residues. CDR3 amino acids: CASSPLQGAEETQYF. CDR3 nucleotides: TGCGCCAGCAGCCCGTTACAGGGGGCGGAGGAGACCCAGTACTTC.

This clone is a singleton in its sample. In DNA, the CDR3 is TGTGCCAGCAGCTTAAATCTGGGCCAGGGGTCCGAAAAACTGTTTTTT. Its protein is CASSLNLGQGSEKLFF. The J gene is TRBJ1-4, the V gene TRBV7-9; possibly TRBD1 for D (6 bases). V gave up 2 bases and J gave up 8 bases, with 18 bases separating them. The CDR3 is 16 residues long. Germline V lookup: CDR1 SEHNR, CDR2 FQNEAQ (reference sequence).

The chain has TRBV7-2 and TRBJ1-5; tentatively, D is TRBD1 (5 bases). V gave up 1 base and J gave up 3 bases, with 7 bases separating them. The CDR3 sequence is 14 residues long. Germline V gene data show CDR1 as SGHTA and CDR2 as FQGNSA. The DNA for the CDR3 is TGTGCCAGCAGCTTAGACAGGATCAATCAGCCCCAGCATTTT. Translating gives CASSLDRINQPQHF. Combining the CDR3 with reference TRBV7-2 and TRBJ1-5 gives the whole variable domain GAGVSQSPSNKVTEKGKDVELRCDPISGHTALYWYRQSLGQGLEFLIYFQGNSAPDKSGLPSDRFSAERTGGSVSTLTIQRTQQEDSAVYLCASSLDRINQPQHFGDGTRLSIL.

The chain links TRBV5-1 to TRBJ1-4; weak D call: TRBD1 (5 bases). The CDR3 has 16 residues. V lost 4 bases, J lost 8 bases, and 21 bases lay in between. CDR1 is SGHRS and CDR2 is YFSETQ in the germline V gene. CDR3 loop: CASSPLGFRGREKLFF. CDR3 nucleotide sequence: TGCGCCAGCAGCCCCTTGGGCTTTAGGGGCAGGGAAAAACTGTTTTTT.

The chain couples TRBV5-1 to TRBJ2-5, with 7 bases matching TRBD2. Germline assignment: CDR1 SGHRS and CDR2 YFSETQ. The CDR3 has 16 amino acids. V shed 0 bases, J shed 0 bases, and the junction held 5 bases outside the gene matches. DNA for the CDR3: TGCGCCAGCAGCTTGGCCTCTAGCGGATACCAAGAGACCCAGTACTTC. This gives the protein CASSLASSGYQETQYF.

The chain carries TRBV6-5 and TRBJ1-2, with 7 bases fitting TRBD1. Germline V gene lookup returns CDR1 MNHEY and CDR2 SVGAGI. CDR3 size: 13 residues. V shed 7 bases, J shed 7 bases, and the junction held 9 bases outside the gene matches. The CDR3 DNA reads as TGTGCCAGCACCCCCGAGGGGGCAGGTGGCTACACCTTC. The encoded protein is CASTPEGAGGYTF.

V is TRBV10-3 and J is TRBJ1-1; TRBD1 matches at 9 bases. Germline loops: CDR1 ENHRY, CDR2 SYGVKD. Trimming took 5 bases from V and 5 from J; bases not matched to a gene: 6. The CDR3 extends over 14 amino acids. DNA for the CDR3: TGTGCCATCAGTCCAGACAGGGGGGGAACTGAAGCTTTCTTT. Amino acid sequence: CAISPDRGGTEAFF.

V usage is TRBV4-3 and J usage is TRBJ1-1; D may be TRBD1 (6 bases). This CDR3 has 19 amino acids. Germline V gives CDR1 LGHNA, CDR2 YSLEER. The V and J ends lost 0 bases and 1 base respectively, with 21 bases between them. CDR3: CASSQDLLGGRQSNTEAFF. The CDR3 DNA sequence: TGCGCCAGCAGCCAAGATCTTCTAGGGGGAAGGCAGTCGAACACTGAAGCTTTCTTT.

CDR3 amino acids: CASSQELTGPFYEQYF. The CDR3 bases are TGCGCCAGCAGCCAAGAATTGACAGGACCCTTTTACGAGCAGTACTTC. V is TRBV4-1 and J is TRBJ2-7; tentative D call: TRBD1 (6 bases). V shed 0 bases and J shed 4 bases, with 16 bases lying between them. Germline-derived CDR1 and CDR2 are MGHRA and YSYEKL. The CDR3 contains 16 residues.

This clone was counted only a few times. CDR3 nucleotide sequence: TGTGCCAGCAGCCGCTATGGGACAGGGCTTTACGAGCAGTACTTC. Its protein product is CASSRYGTGLYEQYF. V gene TRBV28 combines with J gene TRBJ2-7, with TRBD1 identical over 9 bases. The CDR3 loop spans 15 amino acids. The V and J ends lost 6 bases and 4 bases, in that order; junction bases with no gene match: 10. Per the germline V gene, CDR1 is MDHEN and CDR2 is SYDVKM. Together with reference TRBV28 and TRBJ2-7, the CDR3 gives the full variable domain: DVKVTQSSRYLVKRTGEKVFLECVQDMDHENMFWYRQDPGLGLRLIYFSYDVKMKEKGDIPEGYSVSREKKERFSLILESASTNQTSMYLCASSRYGTGLYEQYFGPGTRLTVT.

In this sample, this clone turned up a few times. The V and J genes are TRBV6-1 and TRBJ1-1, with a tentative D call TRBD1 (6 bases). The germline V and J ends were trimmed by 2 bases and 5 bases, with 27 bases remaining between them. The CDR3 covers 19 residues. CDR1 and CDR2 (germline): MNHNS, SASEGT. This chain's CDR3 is CASSERGGVRGGPLTEAFF. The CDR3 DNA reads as TGTGCCAGCAGTGAAAGGGGAGGGGTTCGTGGGGGCCCGCTAACTGAAGCTTTCTTT.

CDR3 sequence: CASSSAEATGGAHYGYTF. The CDR3 coding sequence is TGTGCCAGCAGTTCCGCGGAGGCCACAGGGGGCGCACACTATGGCTACACCTTC. The rearrangement links TRBV28 to TRBJ1-2, with TRBD1 matching 9 bases. Looked up from germline, CDR1 is MDHEN and CDR2 is SYDVKM. The V and J ends lost 4 bases and 3 bases, in that order; junction bases with no gene match: 15. The CDR3 is made up of 18 amino acids.

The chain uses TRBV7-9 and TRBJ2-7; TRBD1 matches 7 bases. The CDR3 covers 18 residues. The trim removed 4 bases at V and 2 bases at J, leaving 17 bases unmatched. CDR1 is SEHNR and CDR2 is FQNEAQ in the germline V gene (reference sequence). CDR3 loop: CASSSSGRTGPVTYEQYF. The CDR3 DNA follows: TGTGCCAGCAGCTCATCAGGTCGGACAGGCCCCGTAACCTACGAGCAGTACTTC.

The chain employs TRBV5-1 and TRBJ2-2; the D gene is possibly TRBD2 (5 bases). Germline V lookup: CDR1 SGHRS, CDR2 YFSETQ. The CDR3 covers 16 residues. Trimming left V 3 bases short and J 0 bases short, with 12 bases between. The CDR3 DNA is TGCGCCAGCAGCTCGGGGAACATCGCGAACACCGGGGAGCTGTTTTTT. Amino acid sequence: CASSSGNIANTGELFF.

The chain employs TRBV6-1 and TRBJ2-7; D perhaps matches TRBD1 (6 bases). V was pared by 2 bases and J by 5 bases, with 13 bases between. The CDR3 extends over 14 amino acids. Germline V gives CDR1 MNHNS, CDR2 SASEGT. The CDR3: CASSEQGTADEQYF. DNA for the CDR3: TGTGCCAGCAGTGAACAGGGGACCGCCGACGAGCAGTACTTC.

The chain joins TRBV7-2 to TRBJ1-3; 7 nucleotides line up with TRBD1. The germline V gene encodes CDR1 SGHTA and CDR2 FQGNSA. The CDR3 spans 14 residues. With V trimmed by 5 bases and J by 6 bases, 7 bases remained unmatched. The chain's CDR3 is CASSRGTAENTIYF. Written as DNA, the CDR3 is TGTGCCAGCAGCCGGGGGACAGCCGAAAACACCATATATTTT. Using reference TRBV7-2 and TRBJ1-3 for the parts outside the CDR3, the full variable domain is GAGVSQSPSNKVTEKGKDVELRCDPISGHTALYWYRQSLGQGLEFLIYFQGNSAPDKSGLPSDRFSAERTGGSVSTLTIQRTQQEDSAVYLCASSRGTAENTIYFGEGSWLTVV.

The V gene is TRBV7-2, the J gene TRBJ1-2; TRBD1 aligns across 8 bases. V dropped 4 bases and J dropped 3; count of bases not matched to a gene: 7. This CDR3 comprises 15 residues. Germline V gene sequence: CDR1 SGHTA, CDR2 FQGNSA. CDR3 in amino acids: CASSSSRQGYYGYTF. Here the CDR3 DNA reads TGTGCCAGCAGCTCCTCCCGACAGGGGTACTATGGCTACACCTTC.

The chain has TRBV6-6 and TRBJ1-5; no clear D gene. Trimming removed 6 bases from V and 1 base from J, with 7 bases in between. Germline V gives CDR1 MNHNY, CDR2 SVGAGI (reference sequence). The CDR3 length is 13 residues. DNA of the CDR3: TGTGCCAGCAGCATCAGGAGCAATCAGCCCCAGCATTTT. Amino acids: CASSIRSNQPQHF.

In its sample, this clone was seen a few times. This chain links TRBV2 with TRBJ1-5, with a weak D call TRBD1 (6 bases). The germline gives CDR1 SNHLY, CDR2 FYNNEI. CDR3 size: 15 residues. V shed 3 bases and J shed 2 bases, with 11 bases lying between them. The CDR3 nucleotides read TGTGCCAGCAGTGAGGGTAGGACAGGCAATCAGCCCCAGCATTTT. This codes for CASSEGRTGNQPQHF.

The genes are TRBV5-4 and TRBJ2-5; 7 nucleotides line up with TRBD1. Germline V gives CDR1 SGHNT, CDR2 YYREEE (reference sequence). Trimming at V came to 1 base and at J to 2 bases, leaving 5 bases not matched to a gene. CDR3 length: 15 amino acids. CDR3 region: CASSLRATGQETQYF. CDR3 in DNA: TGTGCCAGCAGCTTGAGGGCGACAGGGCAAGAGACCCAGTACTTC.

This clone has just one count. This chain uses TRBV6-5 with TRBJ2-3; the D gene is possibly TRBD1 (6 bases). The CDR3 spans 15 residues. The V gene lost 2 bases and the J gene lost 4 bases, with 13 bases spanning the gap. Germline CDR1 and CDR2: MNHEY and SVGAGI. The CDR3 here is CASSYGIQGADTQYF. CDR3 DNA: TGTGCCAGCAGTTACGGCATACAGGGAGCAGATACGCAGTATTTT.

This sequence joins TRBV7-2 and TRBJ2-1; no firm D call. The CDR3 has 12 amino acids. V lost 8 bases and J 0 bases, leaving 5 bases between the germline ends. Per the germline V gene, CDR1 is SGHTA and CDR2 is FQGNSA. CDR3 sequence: CASGASYNEQFF. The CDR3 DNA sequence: TGTGCCAGCGGAGCCTCCTACAATGAGCAGTTCTTC.

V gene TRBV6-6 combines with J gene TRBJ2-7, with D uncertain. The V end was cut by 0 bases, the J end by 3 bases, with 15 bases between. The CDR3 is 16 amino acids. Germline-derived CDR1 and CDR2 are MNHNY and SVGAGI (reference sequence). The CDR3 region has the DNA TGTGCCAGCAGTTACTCGATCCCGAAAAACGGCTACGAGCAGTACTTC. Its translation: CASSYSIPKNGYEQYF.

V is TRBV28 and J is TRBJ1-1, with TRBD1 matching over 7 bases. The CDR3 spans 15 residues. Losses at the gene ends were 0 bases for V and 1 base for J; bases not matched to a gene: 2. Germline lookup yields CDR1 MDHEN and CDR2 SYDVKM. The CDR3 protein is CASSLWRQGNTEAFF. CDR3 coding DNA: TGTGCCAGCAGTTTATGGAGACAGGGGAACACTGAAGCTTTCTTT.

In DNA form, the CDR3 reads TGTGCCAGCAGCTTGGCTCCAACAGGGTCCGCTCTGCGGGCCAACGTCCTGACTTTC. It yields the protein CASSLAPTGSALRANVLTF. This chain uses TRBV5-4 with TRBJ2-6; possible D gene TRBD1, 6 bases. V gave up 0 bases and J gave up 5 bases, with 21 bases separating them. Germline V CDR1 and CDR2: SGHNT, YYREEE (reference sequence). The CDR3 consists of 19 residues.

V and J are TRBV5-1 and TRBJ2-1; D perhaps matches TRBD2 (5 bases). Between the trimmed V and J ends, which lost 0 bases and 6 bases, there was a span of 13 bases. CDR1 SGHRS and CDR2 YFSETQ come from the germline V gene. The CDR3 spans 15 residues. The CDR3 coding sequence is TGCGCCAGCAGCTTGGTTAAGTCCAGCGGCAATGAGCAGTTCTTC. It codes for CASSLVKSSGNEQFF.